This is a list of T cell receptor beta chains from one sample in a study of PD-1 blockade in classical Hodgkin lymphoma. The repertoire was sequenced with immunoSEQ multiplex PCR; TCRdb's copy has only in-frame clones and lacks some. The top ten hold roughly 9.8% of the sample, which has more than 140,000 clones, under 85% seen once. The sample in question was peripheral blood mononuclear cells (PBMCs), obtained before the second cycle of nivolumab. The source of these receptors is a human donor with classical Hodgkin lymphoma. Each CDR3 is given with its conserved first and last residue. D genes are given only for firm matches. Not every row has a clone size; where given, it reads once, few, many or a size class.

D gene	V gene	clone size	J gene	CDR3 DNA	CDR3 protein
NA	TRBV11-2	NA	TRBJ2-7	TGTGCCAGCAGCTTAGATAGACTAACACCCCTGTGCGAGCAGTACTTC	CASSLDRLTPLCEQYF
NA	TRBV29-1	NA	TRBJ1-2	TGCAGCGTCGAGGTTTTGGAGTTCTATGGCTACACCTTC	CSVEVLEFYGYTF
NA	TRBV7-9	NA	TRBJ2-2	TGTGCCAGCAGCCCCCGGGGGGGGGAGCTGTTTTTT	CASSPRGGELFF
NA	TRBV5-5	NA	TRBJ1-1	TGTGCCAGCAGCCATGTGGGGGATCCCATGAACACTGAAGCTTTCTTT	CASSHVGDPMNTEAFF
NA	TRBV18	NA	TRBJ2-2	TGTGCCAGCTCACCACGCCCCAGGGCTAACACCGGGGAGCTGTTTTTT	CASSPRPRANTGELFF
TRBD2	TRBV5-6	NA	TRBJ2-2	TGTGCCAGCAGCTCTAGCGGGGGGGCCGTCGGGGAGCTGTTTTTT	CASSSSGGAVGELFF
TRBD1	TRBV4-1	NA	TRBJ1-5	TGCGCCAGCAGCCAAGACCCTCCGGGACAGGGGCGCAATCAGCCCCAGCATTTT	CASSQDPPGQGRNQPQHF
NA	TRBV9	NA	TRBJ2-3	TGTGCCAGCAGCGTAGATTTCCTAGCCGCCGTGAGCACAGATACGCAGTATTTT	CASSVDFLAAVSTDTQYF
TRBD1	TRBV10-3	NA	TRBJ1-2	TGTGCCATCGTCGGTGGACAGGGGACCGATAACTATGGCTACACCTTC	CAIVGGQGTDNYGYTF
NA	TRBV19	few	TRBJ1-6	TGTGCCAGTAGTCGGAGGCACACGGAGTCTTCACCCCTCCACTTT	CASSRRHTESSPLHF
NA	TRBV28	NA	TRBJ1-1	TGTGCCAGCAGTTCCAGGGGTGAAGCTTTCTTT	CASSSRGEAFF
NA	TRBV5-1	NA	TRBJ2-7	TGCGCCAGCAGCTTCCCGGAGTCCTACGAGCAGTACTTC	CASSFPESYEQYF
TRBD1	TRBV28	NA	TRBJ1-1	TGTGCCAGCAGTTTAATCCAGGGGGGAGGGAACACTGAAGCTTTCTTT	CASSLIQGGGNTEAFF
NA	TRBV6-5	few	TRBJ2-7	TGTGCCAGCAGTTACGCCTCATGGTCTGCCTACGAGCAGTACTTC	CASSYASWSAYEQYF
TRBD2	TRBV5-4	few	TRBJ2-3	TGTGCCAGCAGCTTGAGGCTAGCGGTTGGCACAGATACGCAGTATTTT	CASSLRLAVGTDTQYF
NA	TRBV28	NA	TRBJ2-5	TGTGCCAGCAGTTTCCCTTCCCGTTTGGACGGGACCCCTCGAGAGACCCAGTACTTC	CASSFPSRLDGTPRETQYF
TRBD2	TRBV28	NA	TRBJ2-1	TGTGCCAGCACGAGCGGGAAGGTCAATGAGCAGTTCTTC	CASTSGKVNEQFF
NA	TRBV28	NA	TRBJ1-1	TGTGCCAGCAGGTCAAACGGAGGCTGGGCTGAAGCTTTCTTT	CASRSNGGWAEAFF
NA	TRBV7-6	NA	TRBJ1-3	TGTGCCAGCAGCTTTAGACCCCCGGACAGCCTCTCTGGAAACACCATATATTTT	CASSFRPPDSLSGNTIYF
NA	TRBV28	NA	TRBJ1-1	TGTGCCAGCAGCCTAAGACCGACCTTCGAAGCTTTCTTT	CASSLRPTFEAFF
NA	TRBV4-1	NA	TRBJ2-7	TGCGCCAGCAGCCAAGAATGGGCACAGGGCCATATTGACGAGCAGTACTTC	CASSQEWAQGHIDEQYF
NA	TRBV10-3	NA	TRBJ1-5	TGTGCCATCAGTGAGAGGGACAGCAATCAGCCCCAGCATTTT	CAISERDSNQPQHF
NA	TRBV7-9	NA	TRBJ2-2	TGTGCCAGCAGCGTCCAGGGTATGAACACCGGGGAGCTGTTTTTT	CASSVQGMNTGELFF